The rows below give T cell receptor beta chains drawn from one sample of a study of a mutant IDH1 vaccine in newly diagnosed glioma. Assay used: immunoSEQ multiplex PCR; TCRdb lists only in-frame clones, some missing. The sample has tens of thousands of clones, about 90% seen once. Their cognate antigens are unknown. This sample comprised PBMCs, obtained from a glioma patient whose treatment included an IDH1 peptide vaccine. Every receptor here comes from a man in his late teens or twenties with glioma. Both conserved end residues are part of each CDR3. The D gene is left open where the match is weak. Clone size is stated in some rows and not others, as once, few, many or a class when expanded.

v_gene: TRBV2; d_gene: .; j_gene: TRBJ2-2; abundance: once; CDR3nt: TGTGCCAGCAGGGCAGGGTGGAGCGGGGAGCTGTTTTTT; CDR3aa: CASRAGWSGELFF
v_gene: TRBV2; d_gene: .; j_gene: TRBJ1-5; abundance: .; CDR3nt: TGTGCCAGCACCTATGTGTCCAGCGATCAGCCCCAGCATTTT; CDR3aa: CASTYVSSDQPQHF
v_gene: TRBV5-1; d_gene: TRBD2; j_gene: TRBJ2-1; abundance: .; CDR3nt: TGCGCCAGCAGCACAAACCCGGGACTAGCGGGAGGGGACCAGCAGTTCTTC; CDR3aa: CASSTNPGLAGGDQQFF
v_gene: TRBV6-5; d_gene: .; j_gene: TRBJ1-1; abundance: .; CDR3nt: TGTGCCAGCAGCCCCAACCGCCACACTGAAGCTTTCTTT; CDR3aa: CASSPNRHTEAFF
v_gene: TRBV18; d_gene: .; j_gene: TRBJ2-7; abundance: .; CDR3nt: TGTGCCAGCTCACCCTCTGACAGACCACTCCACTTC; CDR3aa: CASSPSDRPLHF
v_gene: TRBV5-1; d_gene: .; j_gene: TRBJ1-1; abundance: .; CDR3nt: TGCGCCAGCAGCTTGATGGGGATCGGCACTGAAGCTTTCTTT; CDR3aa: CASSLMGIGTEAFF
v_gene: TRBV4-2; d_gene: .; j_gene: TRBJ1-2; abundance: .; CDR3nt: TGTGCCAGCAGCCAAGAGTCTGGTGTGTTCTACTATGGCTACACCTTC; CDR3aa: CASSQESGVFYYGYTF
v_gene: TRBV5-1; d_gene: .; j_gene: TRBJ2-7; abundance: few; CDR3nt: TGCGCCAGCAGCGGGGGACCGACGAGCTACGAGCAGTACTTC; CDR3aa: CASSGGPTSYEQYF
v_gene: TRBV4-3; d_gene: .; j_gene: TRBJ1-3; abundance: .; CDR3nt: TGCGCCAGCTCCCCGGCATACTCTGGAAACACCATATATTTT; CDR3aa: CASSPAYSGNTIYF
v_gene: TRBV18; d_gene: TRBD1; j_gene: TRBJ2-7; abundance: .; CDR3nt: TGTGCCAGCTCATTCTCTTCCGGGACAGGGACCTACGAGCAGTACTTC; CDR3aa: CASSFSSGTGTYEQYF
v_gene: TRBV7-8; d_gene: TRBD2; j_gene: TRBJ2-1; abundance: .; CDR3nt: TGTGCCACCTGGGGACTAGCGGGAGGGGAGCAGTTCTTC; CDR3aa: CATWGLAGGEQFF
v_gene: TRBV25-1; d_gene: .; j_gene: TRBJ2-7; abundance: .; CDR3nt: TGTGCCAGCAGTGCCCTCGGGACTCGCTACGAGCAGTACTTC; CDR3aa: CASSALGTRYEQYF
v_gene: TRBV4-3; d_gene: .; j_gene: TRBJ2-1; abundance: .; CDR3nt: TGCGCCAGCAGCCCGGGATTAGCGGGACAGCTCAATGAGCAGTTCTTC; CDR3aa: CASSPGLAGQLNEQFF
v_gene: TRBV29-1; d_gene: .; j_gene: TRBJ2-6; abundance: .; CDR3nt: TGCAGCGTCGGCCCCGGACAGTCTGGGGCCAACGTCCTGACTTTC; CDR3aa: CSVGPGQSGANVLTF
v_gene: TRBV5-6; d_gene: .; j_gene: TRBJ2-3; abundance: .; CDR3nt: TGTGCCAGCAGCTTCCCACAGGGGGGGGATACGCAGTATTTT; CDR3aa: CASSFPQGGDTQYF